This T cell receptor (beta chain) was captured by sequencing in a study of shared clonotypes between healthy human individuals. Study-wide findings and caveats: Sequencing depth was a factor that was expected to affect clonotype sharing among donors.

On this clone itself: Its antigen is still unknown.

From germline, CDR1 is MNHEY and CDR2 SMNVEV (reference sequence). V gave up 2 bases and J gave up 5 bases; unmatched junction bases: 7. The CDR3 runs 15 residues. Terminally differentiated effector memory CD45RA+ cells were excluded by CCR7 positive selection of CD45RO-negative cells. The authors ran the assay at deep level. Here immunoSEQ multiplex PCR was the method, and the copy in TCRdb shows in-frame clones only, minus some. The sample contains about 2.2 million clones, around 95% of which appear only once. The receptor was derived from a young man in good health. Some clones in this sample may be carry-over from other donors' samples. Material: naive CD8+ T cells from PBMCs. J is TRBJ2-7 and V is TRBV27; TRBD2 aligns across 9 bases. The CDR3 sequence: CASSLLAGIFDEQYF. The CDR3 region has the DNA TGTGCCAGCAGTTTACTAGCGGGAATTTTCGACGAGCAGTACTTC.